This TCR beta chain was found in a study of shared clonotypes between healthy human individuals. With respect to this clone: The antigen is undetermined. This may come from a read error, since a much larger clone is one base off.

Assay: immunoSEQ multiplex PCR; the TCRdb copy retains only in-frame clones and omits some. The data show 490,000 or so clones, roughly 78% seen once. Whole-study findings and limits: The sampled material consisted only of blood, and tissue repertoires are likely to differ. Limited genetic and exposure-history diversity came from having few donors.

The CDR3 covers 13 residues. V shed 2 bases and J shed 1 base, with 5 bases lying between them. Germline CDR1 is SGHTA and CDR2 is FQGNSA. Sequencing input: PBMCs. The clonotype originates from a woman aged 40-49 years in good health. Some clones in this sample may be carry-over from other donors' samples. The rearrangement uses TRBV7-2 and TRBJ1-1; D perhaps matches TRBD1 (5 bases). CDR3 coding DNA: TGTGCCAGCAGCTTAACAGGGAACACTGAAGCTTTCTTT. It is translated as CASSLTGNTEAFF.